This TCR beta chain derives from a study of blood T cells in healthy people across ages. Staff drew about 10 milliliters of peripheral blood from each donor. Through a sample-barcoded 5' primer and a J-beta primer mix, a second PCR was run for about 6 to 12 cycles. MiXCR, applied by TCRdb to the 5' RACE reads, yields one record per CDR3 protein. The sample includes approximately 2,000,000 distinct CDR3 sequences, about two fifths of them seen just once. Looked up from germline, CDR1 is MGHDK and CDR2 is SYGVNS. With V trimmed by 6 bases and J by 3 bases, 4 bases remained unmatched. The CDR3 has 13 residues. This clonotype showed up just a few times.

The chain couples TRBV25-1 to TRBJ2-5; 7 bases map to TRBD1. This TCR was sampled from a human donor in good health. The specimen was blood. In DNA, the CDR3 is TGTGCCAGCAGACCGGGACAGAAAGAGACCCAGTACTTC. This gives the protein CASRPGQKETQYF.